This T cell receptor beta chain was captured in a study of blood T cell repertoires in COVID-19. Study-wide background: COVID-19 samples, acute and convalescent, were from the United States, Italy and Spain. T cells, B-cell-depleted T cells, or PBMCs supplied cDNA or gDNA.

Original data processing: Amplified reference gene primers provided the basis for estimating nucleated cell counts. Profiling relied on immunoSEQ multiplex PCR, and the TCRdb table lists in-frame clones only, not all of them. V and J calls and clone size are copied from that table; D and trimming were computed from the DNA. The sample records 66,000 or so clones, roughly 78% being singletons. Per the germline V gene, CDR1 is LGHNA and CDR2 is YSLEER. The V segment lost 4 bases and the J segment 2 bases; nucleotides outside the gene matches: 6. CDR3 length equals 16 residues. The sequenced sample was peripheral blood. This chain connects TRBV4-3 to TRBJ2-7, with 12 nucleotides matching TRBD2. The receptor was isolated from a human donor in a cohort sampled during active COVID-19. The CDR3 here is CASSPILAGGAYEQYF. CDR3 coding DNA: TGCGCCAGCAGCCCGATACTAGCGGGAGGTGCCTACGAGCAGTACTTC.